The rows below give T cell receptor beta chains drawn from one sample of a study of T cell responses to AZD1222 COVID-19 vaccine. Assay: immunoSEQ multiplex PCR; the TCRdb copy retains only in-frame clones and omits some. Seen here are 100,000 to 150,000 clones, about 93% observed once, and the top ten hold 5% to 5.5%. The sequences come from peripheral blood, collected on day 0 of AZD1222 vaccination. These receptors all come from an adult in good health. The CDR3 runs from the conserved cysteine through the conserved F or W. Fields, in order: clone size, D gene, V gene, J gene, CDR3 DNA, CDR3 protein. D genes are given only for firm matches. Some rows mark clone size as missing; the rest say once, few, many or name a class of expanded clone.

size: NA; D: TRBD2; V: TRBV7-2; J: TRBJ2-7; DNA: TGTGCCAGCAGCTTAGCTACGGGAGGGGCCTACGAGCAGTACTTC; CDR3: CASSLATGGAYEQYF
size: NA; D: TRBD1; V: TRBV28; J: TRBJ1-2; DNA: TGTGCCAGCAGACTCCAGGGGGGAGGGAAGGGTGGCTACACCTTC; CDR3: CASRLQGGGKGGYTF
size: NA; D: NA; V: TRBV12-3/TRBV12-4; J: TRBJ1-2; DNA: TGTGCCAGCAGCCGCGACGAACTGCGTGGCTACACCTTC; CDR3: CASSRDELRGYTF
size: NA; D: TRBD1; V: TRBV10-3; J: TRBJ1-1; DNA: TGTGCCGTCAACACTTTCCAGGGGGGCACTGAAGCTTTCTTT; CDR3: CAVNTFQGGTEAFF
size: NA; D: NA; V: TRBV29-1; J: TRBJ1-1; DNA: TGCAGCGTTCTACAGGGAAACACTGAAGCTTTCTTT; CDR3: CSVLQGNTEAFF
size: NA; D: TRBD1; V: TRBV6-5; J: TRBJ1-2; DNA: TGTGCCAGCAGTTACTCGGTACAGGGGGCGCGTGGCTACACCTTC; CDR3: CASSYSVQGARGYTF
size: NA; D: TRBD1; V: TRBV5-6; J: TRBJ1-2; DNA: TGTGCCAGCAGCTTGGGGACAGGGTTTTATGGCTACACCTTC; CDR3: CASSLGTGFYGYTF
size: NA; D: NA; V: TRBV5-6; J: TRBJ2-5; DNA: TGTGCCAGCAGCTTCATAGACACTCAAGAGACCCAGTACTTC; CDR3: CASSFIDTQETQYF
size: NA; D: TRBD1; V: TRBV28; J: TRBJ1-2; DNA: TGTGCCAGCAGCAAATCAGGGGGGGAAGGCTATGGCTACACCTTC; CDR3: CASSKSGGEGYGYTF
size: NA; D: TRBD1; V: TRBV2; J: TRBJ2-1; DNA: TGTGCCAGCATTAGCGAGAGACAGGGATGGAAGCAGTTCTTC; CDR3: CASISERQGWKQFF
size: NA; D: NA; V: TRBV5-4; J: TRBJ2-5; DNA: TGTGCCAGCAGCTTTAATAGTTTCTCTGTATTTCGCCAAGAGACCCAGTACTTC; CDR3: CASSFNSFSVFRQETQYF
size: many; D: NA; V: TRBV27; J: TRBJ1-5; DNA: TGTGCCAGCAGCTACAGTTTTGATCAGCCCCAGCATTTT; CDR3: CASSYSFDQPQHF
size: NA; D: NA; V: TRBV10-3; J: TRBJ2-3; DNA: TGTGCCATCACTCCGGGGTGGGCGGGTATCGCAGATACGCAGTATTTT; CDR3: CAITPGWAGIADTQYF
size: NA; D: NA; V: TRBV29-1; J: TRBJ2-1; DNA: TGCAGCTCGAGACAGCCAAACCGTGAGCAGTTCTTC; CDR3: CSSRQPNREQFF
size: NA; D: TRBD1; V: TRBV5-4; J: TRBJ1-2; DNA: TGTGCCAGCAGCCCACAGGGGGCTCTAGGCTACACCTTC; CDR3: CASSPQGALGYTF
size: NA; D: NA; V: TRBV10-2; J: TRBJ2-1; DNA: TGCGCCAGCAGTGTAAATTCAGGGGATAATGAGCAGTTCTTC; CDR3: CASSVNSGDNEQFF
size: NA; D: NA; V: TRBV11-2; J: TRBJ1-5; DNA: TGTGCCAGCAGCTTCTTAGGGATTAATCAGCCCCAGCATTTT; CDR3: CASSFLGINQPQHF
size: NA; D: TRBD1; V: TRBV28; J: TRBJ1-5; DNA: TGTGCCAGCAGGTCGCGGACAGGTGGTAATCAGCCCCAGCATTTT; CDR3: CASRSRTGGNQPQHF
size: NA; D: NA; V: TRBV3-1/TRBV3-2; J: TRBJ2-5; DNA: TGTGCCAGCAGCCAAGGGACCAGCGGTGGGGCCCAGTACTTC; CDR3: CASSQGTSGGAQYF
size: once; D: NA; V: TRBV12-3/TRBV12-4; J: TRBJ1-6; DNA: TGTGCCAGCAGACGAAGAGGTGATTCACCCCTCCACTTT; CDR3: CASRRRGDSPLHF
size: NA; D: NA; V: TRBV12-5; J: TRBJ1-5; DNA: TGTGCTAGTGCCCTAGCCGCGGGGGTAAGGCAGCCCCAGCATTTT; CDR3: CASALAAGVRQPQHF
size: NA; D: NA; V: TRBV24-1; J: TRBJ2-1; DNA: TGTGCCACCCCCGGGACACCGGGGCAAAGTGAGCAGTTCTTC; CDR3: CATPGTPGQSEQFF
size: NA; D: NA; V: TRBV30; J: TRBJ1-3; DNA: TGTGCCTGGAGCAAAAACCGATCTGGAAACACCATATATTTT; CDR3: CAWSKNRSGNTIYF
size: NA; D: NA; V: TRBV5-1; J: TRBJ1-1; DNA: TGCGCCAGCAGCTTGGTCCCTCTCCATCGAAGGGACACTGAAGCTTTCTTT; CDR3: CASSLVPLHRRDTEAFF
size: NA; D: TRBD2; V: TRBV7-6; J: TRBJ2-1; DNA: TGTGCCAGCAGCTTAACCCCCGGGGGGGGGAGCTCCTACAATGAGCAGTTCTTC; CDR3: CASSLTPGGGSSYNEQFF
size: NA; D: NA; V: TRBV9; J: TRBJ1-3; DNA: TGTGCCAGCAGCGTTACGGATGGAAACACCATATATTTT; CDR3: CASSVTDGNTIYF
size: NA; D: TRBD2; V: TRBV5-4; J: TRBJ2-1; DNA: TGTGCCAGCAGCCCGGCCCCTAGCGGGGTTTTGAATGAGCAGTTCTTC; CDR3: CASSPAPSGVLNEQFF
size: NA; D: NA; V: TRBV7-9; J: TRBJ2-7; DNA: TGTGCCAGCAGCTTAAGCAGAAACCGGGTCGAGCAGTACTTC; CDR3: CASSLSRNRVEQYF
size: NA; D: NA; V: TRBV30; J: TRBJ1-2; DNA: TGTGCCTGGAGTGTGGGTCGGGGCTATGGCTACACCTTC; CDR3: CAWSVGRGYGYTF
size: NA; D: NA; V: TRBV9; J: TRBJ2-3; DNA: TGTGCCAGCAGCCCGCTGCGGACTAGCACAGATACGCAGTATTTT; CDR3: CASSPLRTSTDTQYF
size: NA; D: TRBD1; V: TRBV6-5; J: TRBJ2-7; DNA: TGTGCCAGCAGCGGGACCGGGACAGGGAACTACGAGCAGTACTTC; CDR3: CASSGTGTGNYEQYF
size: NA; D: NA; V: TRBV6-5; J: TRBJ1-5; DNA: TGTGCCAGCAGGACTCAGGAGCCCCAGCATTTT; CDR3: CASRTQEPQHF
size: NA; D: NA; V: TRBV5-1; J: TRBJ1-5; DNA: TGCGCCAGCAGCTTCGGCAGACCTCCCAATCAGCCCCAGCATTTT; CDR3: CASSFGRPPNQPQHF
size: NA; D: NA; V: TRBV6-2/TRBV6-3; J: TRBJ1-3; DNA: TGTGCCAGCAGCTCCCTGGAGGCGGTAACTGGAAACACCATATATTTT; CDR3: CASSSLEAVTGNTIYF
size: NA; D: TRBD1; V: TRBV28; J: TRBJ2-7; DNA: TGTGCCAGCAGGACTCCAGGGGGCACCTACGAGCAGTACTTC; CDR3: CASRTPGGTYEQYF
size: NA; D: NA; V: TRBV19; J: TRBJ2-7; DNA: TGTGCCAGTACCGCTCCCACCTACGAGCAGTACTTC; CDR3: CASTAPTYEQYF
size: NA; D: NA; V: TRBV5-4; J: TRBJ2-3; DNA: TGTGCCAGCAGCGAACAGACAGATACGCAGTATTTT; CDR3: CASSEQTDTQYF
size: NA; D: NA; V: TRBV3-1/TRBV3-2; J: TRBJ2-1; DNA: TGTGCCAGCAGCCAAGATAACGGAGATGAGCAGTTCTTC; CDR3: CASSQDNGDEQFF
size: NA; D: TRBD1; V: TRBV5-1; J: TRBJ2-1; DNA: TGCGCCAGCAGGACAGGGGGTTCTGAGAGCAATGAGCAGTTCTTC; CDR3: CASRTGGSESNEQFF
size: NA; D: NA; V: TRBV30; J: TRBJ1-1; DNA: TGTGCCTGGCGGGACATCACTGAAGCTTTCTTT; CDR3: CAWRDITEAFF
size: NA; D: TRBD1; V: TRBV5-5; J: TRBJ1-5; DNA: TGTGCCAGCAGCTTGGAGGACAGGGACTTGAGGAATCAGCCCCAGCATTTT; CDR3: CASSLEDRDLRNQPQHF
size: NA; D: TRBD2; V: TRBV12-5; J: TRBJ2-1; DNA: TGTGCTAGTGGTTTATTGAGCGGGAGAGGCGAGCAGTTCTTC; CDR3: CASGLLSGRGEQFF
size: NA; D: TRBD2; V: TRBV5-1; J: TRBJ2-7; DNA: TGCGCCAGCCGGTCCAGAGCGGGGGTGGACTCCTACGAGCAGTACTTC; CDR3: CASRSRAGVDSYEQYF
size: NA; D: TRBD2; V: TRBV7-9; J: TRBJ2-1; DNA: TGTGCCAGCAGCTCCAGGACTAGCGCGACCTACAATGAGCAGTTCTTC; CDR3: CASSSRTSATYNEQFF
size: NA; D: TRBD1; V: TRBV2; J: TRBJ1-5; DNA: TGTGCCAGCAGTGGGGGACAGGGTCCGCCCCAGCATTTT; CDR3: CASSGGQGPPQHF
size: NA; D: NA; V: TRBV24-1; J: TRBJ1-5; DNA: TGTGCCACCAGTATACAGGGAAGAGGTAGCAATCAGCCCCAGCATTTT; CDR3: CATSIQGRGSNQPQHF
size: NA; D: NA; V: TRBV7-9; J: TRBJ1-1; DNA: TGTGCCAGCAGCTTAGCGGGGGGAGATGGCACTGAAGCTTTCTTT; CDR3: CASSLAGGDGTEAFF
size: NA; D: NA; V: TRBV7-8; J: TRBJ2-7; DNA: TGTGCCAGCAGCTTAGTTAGCTACGAGCAGTACTTC; CDR3: CASSLVSYEQYF